These 2 T cell receptor beta chains share one sample of origin, sequenced in a study of T cells in women clearing cervical HPV infection. The protocol was immunoSEQ multiplex PCR, while the TCRdb copy is restricted to in-frame clones and leaves out a portion. The specimen's table records roughly 30,000 clones. Sample: blood buffy coat. The receptors shown here come from a woman aged 18-69 years with a cervical HPV16 infection that either progressed to CIN3+ or cleared (not recorded which).

A note on this clone: Read coverage stops 3 residues before the CDR3 terminus; the germline J gene supplies the remainder. The chain carries TRBV28 and TRBJ2-5; 10 positions agree with TRBD2. V was pared by 5 bases and J by 2 bases, with 8 bases of the junction left unmatched. The CDR3 has 16 amino acids. Germline V gives CDR1 MDHEN, CDR2 SYDVKM. CDR3 amino acids: CASSPRTSGVQETQYF. The CDR3 bases that were read are TGTGCCAGCAGTCCTCGAACTAGCGGGGTTCAAGAGACC.

Of note for this clone: The read ends 3 residues before the CDR3 terminus; that terminus is restored from the germline J gene. The rearrangement joins TRBV6-1 to TRBJ2-5; D is possibly TRBD1 (5 bases). The CDR3 is 15 residues long. Trimming cost V 1 base and J 7 bases, with 16 bases left between them. Germline V lookup: CDR1 MNHNS, CDR2 SASEGT. This chain's CDR3 is CASSEEQGPRRTQYF. CDR3 DNA, as far as it was read: TGTGCCAGCAGTGAAGAGCAGGGTCCAAGAAGGACC.